This TCR beta chain came from a study of blood T cell repertoires in COVID-19 (dated by TCRdb to 2018 to 2020). For context, the study as a whole: Samples covering the acute and convalescent phases of COVID-19 were provided by collaborators in the United States, Italy and Spain. The prospective study material was composed of cDNA or gDNA derived from T cells, B-cell-depleted T cells, or PBMCs. The dataset comprised deeply sampled blood TCRbeta repertoires from subjects exposed to, actively infected with, or recovered from COVID-19. The repertoires were made available in a free public database intended to serve as a resource for research on the immune response to SARS-CoV-2. The samples were drawn from two sources: the first 160 participants of the ongoing ImmuneRACE study, and 950 to 1,500 subjects contributed by 6 global collaborators. A de-identified subject ID, COVID-19 status, age in years and sex were almost always included in the sample metadata. HLA class I and class II types, where available, came from metadata supplied by the sample provider rather than from assay-based typing.

What the work shows at the level of the full study, not this receptor alone: How much clinical and demographic metadata was included differed by source and by participant, and the metadata was provided uncurated.

The CDR3 runs 15 amino acids, cysteine and phenylalanine included. Only the CDR3 part of the read is kept: 45 bases, read in frame from the first base. Reading the germline V gene (reference sequence) gives CDR1 LNHNV and CDR2 YYDKDF. Cut back by 0 bases and 4 bases, the V and J ends lie 12 bases apart. TCRbeta CDR3 regions were amplified from genomic DNA by means of the immunoSEQ Assay, a bias-controlled multiplex PCR. The study's processing was this. The number of nucleated cells in each sample was estimated by amplification of reference gene primers within the assay. To quantify the absolute abundance of each unique TCRbeta CDR3 rearrangement, sequence reads were collapsed and filtered. Productive Simpson clonality was computed per sample as the square root of Simpson's diversity index over productive rearrangements. Imported from immuneACCESS, the table was reduced by TCRdb to in-frame sequences with V and J called. These copies leave out some clones; in studies compared against another copy, an unresolved V gene accounts for under half, and the cause of the remainder is not known. From that table come the V and J calls and clone size; the DNA was used to work out D and trimming. The sample records fewer than 200,000 clones, over 75% of which are singletons. Around 7% of the sample lies in the top ten.

The collaborating institutions used their own protocols to collect whole blood in K2EDTA tubes. For TCRbeta analysis, collaborators shipped samples in one of three forms: frozen whole blood, isolated PBMCs, or DNA extracted from either of those sample types. Remarks on this clone: Its specific antigen is unknown. No base-level quality is on record; no much larger clone is a single base apart.

This receptor was taken from a man aged 65 to 85 with active or convalescent COVID-19. The specimen was peripheral blood. This chain is built from TRBV15 and TRBJ1-2, with a tentative D gene TRBD1 over 6 matching bases. The DNA sequence follows: TGTGCCACCAGCAGAGAGGGTAGGGGGTCCTATGGCTACACCTTC. Translated, this gives CATSREGRGSYGYTF.